Below are 11 T cell receptor beta chains sequenced from a single sample in a study of cytomegalovirus exposure and HLA in healthy donors. Use of 60 Vbeta and 13 Jbeta primers characterized the PCR. Assay: immunoSEQ multiplex PCR; the TCRdb copy retains only in-frame clones and omits some. The table shows 200,000 or so clones, with about 82% occurring only once. The sequenced sample was PBMCs. The receptors were sampled from a man aged 25 to 40 in good health and CMV-seronegative.

J is TRBJ1-6 and V is TRBV7-8, with 9 bases fitting TRBD1. V gave up 4 bases and J gave up 0 bases; unmatched junction bases: 10. Per the germline V gene, CDR1 is SGHVS and CDR2 is FQNEAQ. CDR3 length equals 19 residues. CDR3 sequence: CASSWGDRVRVSYNSPLHF. DNA of the CDR3: TGTGCCAGCAGCTGGGGGGACAGGGTGAGGGTCTCCTATAATTCACCCCTCCACTTT. The full variable domain, in which reference TRBV7-8 and TRBJ1-6 provide the parts outside the CDR3, is GAGVSQSPRYKVAKRGQDVALRCDPISGHVSLFWYQQALGQGPEFLTYFQNEAQLDKSGLPSDRFFAERPEGSVSTLKIQRTQQEDSAVYLCASSWGDRVRVSYNSPLHFGNGTRLTVT.

Regarding this clone: The same CDR3 also results from other DNA sequences found in this sample. The gene calls are TRBV6-5 and TRBJ1-5; no clear D gene. The CDR3 consists of 13 residues. The V end lost 2 bases, the J end lost 4 bases, and 6 bases lay between the germline ends. Germline lookup yields CDR1 MNHEY and CDR2 SVGAGI. CDR3 DNA: TGTGCCAGCAGTTACAGGGAGAATCAGCCCCAGCATTTT. Its translation is CASSYRENQPQHF.

The gene calls are TRBV28 and TRBJ1-1; D remains ambiguous. The CDR3 runs to 14 residues. V lost 8 bases and J 2 bases, leaving 15 bases between the germline ends. The germline V gene encodes CDR1 MDHEN and CDR2 SYDVKM. The DNA for the CDR3 is TGTGCCAGCCTTAGACCGGGATCTAACACTGAAGCTTTCTTT. Its translation is CASLRPGSNTEAFF.

The rearrangement uses TRBV9 and TRBJ2-3; 9 nucleotides agree with TRBD1. Germline V lookup: CDR1 SGDLS, CDR2 YYNGEE. The CDR3 covers 17 residues. The V segment lost 2 bases and the J segment 3 bases; nucleotides outside the gene matches: 10. The CDR3 DNA sequence: TGTGCCAGCAGCGTCGACGACGCGGGACAGGGAACAGATACGCAGTATTTT. It is translated as CASSVDDAGQGTDTQYF.

Notes on this clone: The junction and the germline gene differ at one end; a read error may be behind it. The V and J genes are TRBV27 and TRBJ1-4; D ambiguous. Germline assignment: CDR1 MNHEY and CDR2 SMNVEV (reference sequence). The CDR3 is 15 amino acids. CDR3 amino acids: CASSLKAPTNEKLFF. In DNA, the CDR3 is TGTGCCAGCAGTTTAAAAGCCCCAACGAATGAAAAACTGTTTTTT.

This sequence joins TRBV4-3 and TRBJ1-2; 9 bases map to TRBD1. Trimming at V came to 1 base and at J to 5 bases, leaving 5 bases not matched to a gene. CDR1 and CDR2 (germline): LGHNA, YSLEER. This CDR3 is built from 15 residues. CDR3 nucleotide sequence: TGCGCCAGCAGCCAAGGGACAGGGGAAGGGTATGGCTACACCTTC. This codes for CASSQGTGEGYGYTF.

Notes on this clone: Other DNA sequences from this sample encode an identical CDR3 as well. This chain links TRBV7-9 with TRBJ1-4, with D perhaps matching TRBD1 (6 bases). This CDR3 spans 15 amino acids. Deletions cut 1 base from V and 8 bases from J, with 14 bases between. CDR1 and CDR2 (germline): SEHNR, FQNEAQ (reference sequence). The CDR3 reads CASSLEAGVGEKLFF. The CDR3 DNA follows: TGTGCCAGCAGCTTAGAAGCAGGGGTGGGGGAAAAACTGTTTTTT.

This clone was counted a few times. The chain joins TRBV27 to TRBJ2-1, with TRBD2 as a possible D gene (6 bases). CDR1 and CDR2 (germline): MNHEY, SMNVEV (reference sequence). CDR3 length equals 16 residues. V was cut by 5 bases and J by 5 bases, with 19 bases left in between. The CDR3 loop is CASSQMTEGPNNEQFF. CDR3 DNA sequence: TGTGCCAGCAGTCAAATGACGGAGGGCCCTAACAATGAGCAGTTCTTC.

The chain links TRBV5-4 to TRBJ1-1; D remains ambiguous. CDR1 is SGHNT and CDR2 is YYREEE in the germline V gene (reference sequence). Trimming pared 4 bases from V and 0 bases from J, leaving 10 bases between. This CDR3 spans 14 amino acids. The CDR3 region has the DNA TGTGCCAGCAGCCTCGGGATCCTGAACACTGAAGCTTTCTTT. This gives the protein CASSLGILNTEAFF.

The CDR3 here is CASMRQGSSPLHF. The CDR3 DNA reads TGCGCCAGCATGAGGCAGGGAAGCTCACCCCTCCACTTT. The chain is built from TRBV10-2 and TRBJ1-6, with a tentative D call TRBD1 (5 bases). The CDR3 contains 13 residues. Germline V gene lookup returns CDR1 WSHSY and CDR2 SAAADI. The ends were cut back, 7 bases at V and 10 bases at J, with 14 bases in the middle.

The chain links TRBV28 to TRBJ1-3; no reliable D call. The germline V and J ends were trimmed by 6 bases and 3 bases, with 18 bases remaining between them. This CDR3 has 16 residues. The germline gives CDR1 MDHEN, CDR2 SYDVKM. CDR3 sequence: CASSPPGPIIGNTIYF. The CDR3 bases are TGTGCCAGCAGCCCCCCCGGTCCGATAATTGGAAACACCATATATTTT.